This T cell receptor (beta chain) was identified in a study of technical replicates of blood from several donors. CDR3 size: 14 residues. J lost 7 bases, V lost 3 bases, and 5 bases had no gene match. Germline CDR1 is LGHNA and CDR2 is YNFKEQ. The method was immunoSEQ multiplex PCR; TCRdb's version includes in-frame clones alone and lacks a portion of them. The sample includes tens of thousands of clones, roughly 89% of them seen just once. The sequencing sample was made of T cells isolated from PBMCs. The rearrangement uses TRBV4-2 and TRBJ2-2, with 7 bases matching TRBD2. The TCR comes from a human donor in good health. CDR3 amino acids: CASSHLGGSGELFF. The CDR3 coding sequence is TGTGCCAGCAGCCATCTGGGGGGGAGCGGGGAGCTGTTTTTT.